Following are 21 T cell receptor beta chains from one sample sequenced in a study of T-cell reconstitution after alpha-beta-depleted transplantation in children. Library preparation (for TCRbeta) was performed with unique molecular identifiers. One entry per CDR3 protein, called by TCRdb with MiXCR from the PCR reads. Of 150,000 to 200,000 distinct CDR3 sequences in the sample, roughly 14% were seen once. The sample in question was PBMCs from the stem cell graft donor, obtained from the stem cell graft. The origin of the receptors is a human donor who donated a stem cell graft to a child with acute lymphoblastic leukemia.

The chain joins TRBV10-3 to TRBJ2-7, with D hard to call. The CDR3 runs to 14 residues. Germline V gene data show CDR1 as ENHRY and CDR2 as SYGVKD. V gave up 0 bases and J gave up 2 bases, with 8 bases separating them. CDR3 amino acids: CAISESRRPYEQYF. CDR3 DNA: TGTGCCATCAGTGAGTCAAGAAGGCCCTACGAGCAGTACTTC.

As regards this clonotype: Being one base from a much bigger clone, this may be a read error. J is TRBJ2-7 and V is TRBV7-9, with D hard to call. CDR1 is SEHNR, CDR2 FQNEAQ, per germline (reference sequence). This CDR3 region has 14 residues. CDR3 nucleotides: TGTGCCACCAGCTTAACGGGCAGCTTCTCGGAGCAGTACTTC. Translated, it gives CATSLTGSFSEQYF.

The rearrangement joins TRBV5-6 to TRBJ1-1; a possible D gene is TRBD1 (6 bases). The CDR3 is made up of 17 amino acids. Germline CDR1 reads SGHDT; CDR2 reads YYEEEE. V was trimmed by 2 bases and J by 5 bases, leaving 22 bases between them. Here the CDR3 reads CASSFWGGGASTTEAFF. As DNA, the CDR3 is TGTGCCAGCAGCTTTTGGGGCGGGGGGGCGAGTACTACTGAAGCTTTCTTT.

This clonotype was picked up a small number of times. V gene TRBV15 combines with J gene TRBJ2-1, with D perhaps TRBD2 (6 bases). Germline CDR1 LNHNV, CDR2 YYDKDF (reference sequence). The CDR3 is 12 residues long. Trimming stripped 3 bases from V and 6 bases from J, with 6 bases between. CDR3 bases: TGTGCCACCAGCAGTAGCGGCAATGAGCAGTTCTTC. It translates to CATSSSGNEQFF.

This clonotype has a count of ten or more. The CDR3 DNA follows: TGTGCCAGCAGCTTAGGATGGGCAGGGAGACGAAATGAGCAGTTCTTC. Amino acids: CASSLGWAGRRNEQFF. The J gene is TRBJ2-1, the V gene TRBV7-8; tentatively, D is TRBD1 or TRBD2 (5 bases each). CDR3 length equals 16 residues. V lost 1 base and J lost 7, with 17 bases in between. Germline CDR1 reads SGHVS; CDR2 reads FQNEAQ. Using reference TRBV7-8 and TRBJ2-1 for the parts outside the CDR3, the full variable domain is GAGVSQSPRYKVAKRGQDVALRCDPISGHVSLFWYQQALGQGPEFLTYFQNEAQLDKSGLPSDRFFAERPEGSVSTLKIQRTQQEDSAVYLCASSLGWAGRRNEQFFGPGTRLTVL.

This clonotype was seen many times. This rearrangement joins TRBV5-1 to TRBJ2-7; 8 nucleotides line up with TRBD2. Germline CDR1 is SGHRS and CDR2 is YFSETQ. The CDR3 length is 14 residues. V lost 0 bases to trimming and J lost 6 bases; unmatched junction nucleotides: 5. CDR3 bases: TGCGCCAGCAGCTTGGGCAGCGGGAGAGGCGAGCAGTACTTC. This translates into CASSLGSGRGEQYF. Using reference TRBV5-1 and TRBJ2-7 for the parts outside the CDR3, the full variable domain is KAGVTQTPRYLIKTRGQQVTLSCSPISGHRSVSWYQQTPGQGLQFLFEYFSETQRNKGNFPGRFSGRQFSNSRSEMNVSTLELGDSALYLCASSLGSGRGEQYFGPGTRLTVT.

This clonotype appeared a few times. V gene TRBV5-1 combines with J gene TRBJ2-5; D may correspond to TRBD1 or TRBD2 (5 bases each). Trimming left V 4 bases short and J 5 bases short, with 24 bases between. The germline CDR1 and CDR2 sequences are SGHRS and YFSETQ. The CDR3 runs 17 residues. For the CDR3, the DNA is TGCGCCAGCAGCAAGCACTCCGGGGCCACGTTAGGGGAGACCCAGTACTTC. This sequence encodes CASSKHSGATLGETQYF.

Ten or more counts support this clonotype. The chain carries TRBV10-3 and TRBJ1-5, with TRBD1 identical over 7 bases. The germline V gene has CDR1 ENHRY and CDR2 SYGVKD. J lost 6 bases, V lost 3 bases, and 2 bases had no gene match. CDR3 length: 13 residues. The CDR3 region has the DNA TGTGCCATCAGTGACAGGGGGGGTCAGCCCCAGCATTTT. This sequence encodes CAISDRGGQPQHF.

This clonotype was seen at least ten times. The chain has TRBV5-1 and TRBJ2-7; the D gene is possibly TRBD2 (7 bases). Germline V gives CDR1 SGHRS, CDR2 YFSETQ. Trimming took off 4 bases at V and 3 bases at J, with 20 bases between the two ends. The CDR3 spans 16 residues. The CDR3 protein is CASSPPGGRGGYEQYF. Here the CDR3 DNA reads TGCGCCAGCAGCCCACCGGGGGGCAGGGGAGGCTACGAGCAGTACTTC.

This clonotype was recorded at least ten times. The V and J genes are TRBV27 and TRBJ2-7; no clear D. This CDR3 is built from 14 residues. Between the trimmed V and J ends, which lost 0 bases and 2 bases, there was a span of 8 bases. Germline V CDR1 and CDR2: MNHEY, SMNVEV (reference sequence). DNA of the CDR3: TGTGCCAGCAGTTTATCGTCCAGAGCCTACGAGCAGTACTTC. As protein: CASSLSSRAYEQYF.

The chain is built from TRBV30 and TRBJ2-5, with 13 nucleotides matching TRBD2. Germline values: CDR1 GTSNPN, CDR2 SVGIG (reference sequence). The CDR3 spans 15 residues. After removal of 8 bases from V and 5 bases from J, the junction contained 11 bases not matched to a gene. DNA of the CDR3: TGTGCCCTCCGGACTAGCGGGAGTGTTACGGAGACCCAGTACTTC. It translates to CALRTSGSVTETQYF.

This clonotype appeared a single time. One end of the junction is discordant with germline, which a read error may explain. The chain's CDR3 is CASSLTGSSNKPQHF. The CDR3, as DNA: TGTGCCAGCAGTTTAACAGGCTCTAGCAATAAGCCCCAGCATTTT. V usage is TRBV12-3 or TRBV12-4 and J usage is TRBJ1-5, with TRBD1 as a possible D gene (5 bases). This CDR3 spans 15 amino acids.

This clonotype was seen repeatedly, ten times or more. The chain recombines TRBV11-2 with TRBJ2-7, with D perhaps TRBD2 (5 bases). Looked up from germline, CDR1 is SGHAT and CDR2 is FQNNGV. V lost 3 bases, J lost 0 bases, and 12 bases lay in between. The CDR3 has 15 amino acids. CDR3: CASSLDSRPSYEQYF. The CDR3, as DNA: TGTGCCAGCAGCTTGGACTCCCGTCCCTCCTACGAGCAGTACTTC.

V is TRBV3-1 and J is TRBJ2-7, with D uncertain. The V gene lost 4 bases and the J gene lost 4 bases, with 11 bases spanning the gap. There are 13 residues in the CDR3. Per germline, CDR1 LGHDT and CDR2 YNNKEL (reference sequence). This CDR3 reads CASSRTTGYEQYF. DNA for the CDR3: TGTGCCAGCAGCCGTACCACCGGGTACGAGCAGTACTTC.

There are many counts of this clonotype. CDR3 sequence reads: CASSILAEQTTDTQYF. The CDR3 bases are TGTGCCAGCAGCATCTTGGCTGAACAGACCACAGATACGCAGTATTTT. V usage is TRBV28 and J usage is TRBJ2-3; D is undetermined. The CDR3 has 16 amino acids. Germline V lookup: CDR1 MDHEN, CDR2 SYDVKM. V was shortened by 6 bases and J by 2 bases, with 18 bases between the two germline ends. The entire variable domain, with the rest obtained from reference TRBV28 and TRBJ2-3, is as follows: DVKVTQSSRYLVKRTGEKVFLECVQDMDHENMFWYRQDPGLGLRLIYFSYDVKMKEKGDIPEGYSVSREKKERFSLILESASTNQTSMYLCASSILAEQTTDTQYFGPGTRLTVL.

This clonotype was seen at least ten times. The CDR3 bases are TGCAGCGTTGATCGGTCCGGGTCTGGAAACACCATATATTTT. As protein: CSVDRSGSGNTIYF. The rearrangement links TRBV29-1 to TRBJ1-3; D gene unclear. The CDR3 length is 14 residues. Germline V gives CDR1 SQVTM, CDR2 ANQGSEA. V lost 3 bases and J 1 base, leaving 10 bases between the germline ends.

This clonotype was counted only a few times. The chain uses TRBV4-2 and TRBJ2-2; D is unresolved. The CDR3 length is 15 residues. The germline V and J ends were trimmed by 0 bases and 1 base, with 6 bases remaining between them. The germline CDR1 and CDR2 sequences are LGHNA and YNFKEQ. CDR3: CASSQDPGNTGELFF. The CDR3 DNA reads as TGTGCCAGCAGCCAAGATCCGGGGAACACCGGGGAGCTGTTTTTT.

In regard to this clonotype: This may stem from a read error, because a much larger clone lies one nucleotide away. The chain is built from TRBV20-1 and TRBJ2-7, with 8 bases identical to TRBD2. After removal of 1 base from V and 6 bases from J, the junction contained 8 bases not matched to a gene. Germline V CDR1 and CDR2: DFQATT, SNEGSKA (reference sequence). The CDR3 extends over 14 amino acids. CDR3 loop: CSARVGAGVSEQYF. The CDR3 DNA is TGCAGTGCTAGAGTTGGAGCGGGAGTCAGCGAGCAGTACTTC.

Notes on this clonotype: Possible read error: a much larger clone is one base away. The conserved phenylalanine or tryptophan normally closing the CDR3 is absent here, so this likely arose from a read error. V is TRBV28 and J is TRBJ2-1; D perhaps matches TRBD2 (6 bases). This CDR3 comprises 13 residues. Germline V gene data show CDR1 as MDHEN and CDR2 as SYDVKM. Deletions cut 8 bases from V and 3 bases from J, with 11 bases between. CDR3 DNA: TGTGCCAGCGGGAGGACGGTCTACAATGAGCAGTTCTCC. Translation gives CASGRTVYNEQFS.

This clonotype was seen at least ten times. The rearrangement uses TRBV5-4 and TRBJ2-1; D remains ambiguous. This CDR3 contains 16 residues. Germline CDR1 reads SGHNT; CDR2 reads YYREEE (reference sequence). The ends were cut back, 4 bases at V and 2 bases at J, with 16 bases in the middle. CDR3 sequence (DNA): TGTGCCAGCAGCCCGCCCCCACGCGGAGCCTACAATGAGCAGTTCTTC. Translated: CASSPPPRGAYNEQFF.

This clonotype was recorded at least ten times. The J gene is TRBJ1-6, the V gene TRBV29-1; D possibly corresponds to TRBD1 (5 bases). V dropped 6 bases and J dropped 7 bases, with 13 bases sitting between them. The CDR3 has 13 residues. Germline CDR1 SQVTM, CDR2 ANQGSEA. The CDR3 nucleotides read TGCAGCGTCTCGACAGAGAAAAATTCACCCCTCCACTTT. Protein: CSVSTEKNSPLHF.